These T cell receptor beta chains were read from a single sample in a study of tumor-infiltrating lymphocytes in primary liver carcinoma. From the multiplex PCR reads, TCRdb called clonotypes with MiXCR, one entry per CDR3 protein. The sample includes 330,000 or so distinct CDR3 sequences, approximately 65% of them seen just once. Sequencing input: peripheral blood. These receptors were taken from a man aged 40-50 years with primary liver carcinoma and hepatitis B virus infection. CDR3s include the opening cysteine and the closing phenylalanine or tryptophan. Fields, in order: D gene, J gene, clone size, V gene, CDR3 DNA, CDR3 protein. D genes are given only for firm matches. Only some rows state a clone size, as once, few, many or a class for expanded clones.

- | TRBJ2-1 | once | TRBV4-2 | TGTGTCAGCAGCCAACTGAGCGAGAGGGCCGTCTACAATGAGCAGTTCTTC | CVSSQLSERAVYNEQFF
- | TRBJ1-2 | - | TRBV7-2 | TGTGCCAGCAGCTTAGCCCAGGGCAACTATGGCTACACCTTC | CASSLAQGNYGYTF
- | TRBJ1-2 | - | TRBV30 | TGTGCCTGGAGTTACGCCGACTGCTATGGCTACACCTTC | CAWSYADCYGYTF
- | TRBJ2-3 | - | TRBV20-1 | TGCAGTGTACAGACTGCTGAAGCCCCAGATACGCAGTATTTT | CSVQTAEAPDTQYF
TRBD2 | TRBJ2-2 | - | TRBV6-6 | TGTGCCAGCAGCGACCCAGCGGGAGGGATCGGGGAGCTGTTTTTT | CASSDPAGGIGELFF
- | TRBJ2-7 | many | TRBV12-3/TRBV12-4 | TGTGCCAGCAGTTTTAGGGCAGAATCCGGCGAGCAGTACTTC | CASSFRAESGEQYF
- | TRBJ1-2 | many | TRBV5-4 | TGTGCCAGCAGCTTGGCCGGGGCCCCGAACTATGGCTACACCTTC | CASSLAGAPNYGYTF
- | TRBJ2-2 | - | TRBV7-9 | TGTGCCAGCAGCGCCTTACGGGGGAACACCGGGGAGCTGTTTTTT | CASSALRGNTGELFF
TRBD1 | TRBJ2-1 | - | TRBV6-5 | TGTGCCATCAGTGACACCGGGACAGGGGCCTACGATGAGCAGTTCTTC | CAISDTGTGAYDEQFF
TRBD1 | TRBJ2-3 | - | TRBV10-3 | TGTGCCATCAGTGCCCGGGACAGCACAGATACGCACTATTTT | CAISARDSTDTHYF
- | TRBJ2-7 | - | TRBV4-1 | TGCGCCAGCAGCCAAGATGGGCAGGGAGGCTACGAGCAGTACTTC | CASSQDGQGGYEQYF
TRBD2 | TRBJ2-3 | once | TRBV4-2 | TGTGCCAGCAATCAAGAGATGGTAGCGGGAGCCACAGATACGCAGTATTTT | CASNQEMVAGATDTQYF
TRBD1 | TRBJ2-3 | - | TRBV5-4 | TGTGTCAGCAGCCCAAGGCAGGGGGCCACAGATACGCAGTATTTT | CVSSPRQGATDTQYF
- | TRBJ2-2 | - | TRBV30 | TGTGCCTGGAGTCCCCTGGGATCCGGGGAGCTCTTTTTT | CAWSPLGSGELFF
- | TRBJ2-1 | - | TRBV7-9 | TGTGCCAGCAGCTCCGGAGTCTTGAATGAGCAGTTCTTC | CASSSGVLNEQFF
- | TRBJ1-2 | - | TRBV11-1 | TGTGCCAGCAGCTGGGTAGGGGAGAGTAGCTACACCTTC | CASSWVGESSYTF
- | TRBJ2-5 | - | TRBV11-2 | TGTGCCATCAGCTTAGATGGGGACTGGGAGACCCAGTACTTC | CAISLDGDWETQYF
- | TRBJ2-1 | few | TRBV11-2 | TGTGTCAGTAGCTTCACGGGATTTTACAATGAGCAGTTCTTC | CVSSFTGFYNEQFF
- | TRBJ1-1 | few | TRBV10-3 | TGTGCCATCAGTGAGTCTGGCCAGAAGAACACTGAAGCTTTCTTT | CAISESGQKNTEAFF
- | TRBJ1-5 | - | TRBV24-1 | TGTGCCACCAGTGACCCGAGTTACAATCAGCCCCAGCATTTT | CATSDPSYNQPQHF
TRBD2 | TRBJ2-7 | - | TRBV28 | TGTGCCAGCACCTTACTAGCGGGAGTGCGCAGTGAGCAGTACTTC | CASTLLAGVRSEQYF
TRBD2 | TRBJ2-1 | - | TRBV11-1 | TGTACCAGCGGCTCACGCGGACTAGCGGGAGAAGACTATGAGCAGTTCTTC | CTSGSRGLAGEDYEQFF
TRBD1 | TRBJ1-4 | - | TRBV7-2 | TGTGCCAGCACCTTATCCGACAGGGTCCATGAAAAACTGTTTTTT | CASTLSDRVHEKLFF
- | TRBJ2-7 | - | TRBV6-2/TRBV6-3 | TGTGCCAGCCGTACGAGCCTTCGTGGGAGAGCTAGAAACGAGCAGTACTTC | CASRTSLRGRARNEQYF
- | TRBJ2-3 | - | TRBV5-5 | TGTGCCAGCAGTTTACTAGTGGGAGATCCAGATACGCAGTATTTT | CASSLLVGDPDTQYF
TRBD1 | TRBJ1-5 | - | TRBV6-1 | TGTACCAGCAAACTGACAGGGCTCAATCAGCCCCAGCATTTT | CTSKLTGLNQPQHF
- | TRBJ1-6 | - | TRBV25-1 | TGTGCCAGCAGTGAACATGGATGCAGCTCCTATAATTCACCCCTCCACTTT | CASSEHGCSSYNSPLHF
TRBD1 | TRBJ1-5 | - | TRBV2 | TGTGCCAGCAGAATAGACAGGGGCGACAATCAGCCCCAGCATTTT | CASRIDRGDNQPQHF